These 17 T cell receptor beta chains originate from one sample sequenced in a study of cytomegalovirus exposure and HLA in healthy donors. The PCR ran on 60 Vbeta and 13 Jbeta primers. Libraries were prepared by immunoSEQ multiplex PCR; TCRdb keeps only in-frame clonotypes and omits some of them. The sample has around 41,000 clones, 60% to 70% seen once. The sample comprised PBMCs. Source of these receptors: a man aged 40-50 years in good health and CMV-seronegative.

The V call is TRBV6-1, the J call TRBJ2-7; 8 nucleotides line up with TRBD1. Trimming cost V 1 base and J 4 bases; bases outside gene matches: 0. Germline assignment: CDR1 MNHNS and CDR2 SASEGT. The CDR3 has 13 amino acids. The CDR3 coding sequence is TGTGCCAGCAGTGAAGACAGGGGGTACGAGCAGTACTTC. This gives the protein CASSEDRGYEQYF.

The V call is TRBV7-9, the J call TRBJ1-4, with a weak D call TRBD1 (6 bases). In germline, CDR1 is SEHNR, CDR2 FQNEAQ (reference sequence). V was pared by 2 bases and J by 8 bases, with 15 bases between. The CDR3 spans 15 residues. This chain's CDR3 is CASSLNGQGIEKLFF. CDR3 DNA sequence: TGTGCCAGCAGCTTAAATGGGCAGGGGATAGAAAAACTGTTTTTT.

The chain couples TRBV7-3 to TRBJ1-2; 8 bases are shared with TRBD1. This CDR3 is 13 amino acids long. Trimming cost V 5 bases and J 7 bases; bases outside gene matches: 6. Looked up from germline, CDR1 is SGHTA and CDR2 is FQGTGA. The CDR3 loop is CASSRSQGAGYTF. Written as DNA, the CDR3 is TGTGCCAGCAGCCGTTCCCAGGGGGCTGGCTACACCTTC.

This clone was detected once. The V gene is TRBV29-1, the J gene TRBJ2-7, with TRBD2 matching 7 bases. The CDR3 sequence is 14 residues long. Germline CDR1 reads SQVTM; CDR2 reads ANQGSEA. Unmatched junction bases numbered 13, after V lost 7 bases and J lost 4 bases. The DNA of the CDR3 is TGCAGCGCCGCAGGGCTGGGAGGGGCATACGAGCAGTACTTC. Amino acid sequence: CSAAGLGGAYEQYF.

The rearrangement links TRBV9 to TRBJ2-5; a weak D match, TRBD2 (6 bases). The germline V and J ends were trimmed by 3 bases and 2 bases, with 14 bases remaining between them. The CDR3 has 15 residues. Germline CDR1 SGDLS, CDR2 YYNGEE. The CDR3 loop is CASSGSGLEQETQYF. Written as DNA, the CDR3 is TGTGCCAGCAGCGGTAGCGGCCTCGAACAAGAGACCCAGTACTTC.

The chain links TRBV5-5 to TRBJ1-2, with 10 bases matching TRBD1. This CDR3 is 14 amino acids long. CDR1 SGHKS and CDR2 YYEKEE come from the germline V gene (reference sequence). V gave up 0 bases and J gave up 7 bases; unmatched junction bases: 3. The CDR3, as DNA: TGTGCCAGCAGCTTGGTGGGGGACAGGGGTGGCTACACCTTC. Residues: CASSLVGDRGGYTF.

In this sample, this clone turned up a few times. The chain joins TRBV28 to TRBJ1-3, with a possible D match to TRBD1 (6 bases). CDR3 length: 14 amino acids. CDR1 and CDR2 (germline): MDHEN, SYDVKM. V was trimmed by 3 bases and J by 4 bases, leaving 10 bases between them. The CDR3 sequence: CASSFGGLGNTIYF. CDR3 coding DNA: TGTGCCAGCAGTTTCGGGGGGCTCGGAAACACCATATATTTT.

This clone was detected only once. This chain uses TRBV30 with TRBJ2-7; the D is unclear. V lost 6 bases, J lost 2 bases, and 8 bases lay in between. In germline, CDR1 is GTSNPN, CDR2 SVGIG (reference sequence). The CDR3 extends over 11 amino acids. CDR3: CACIVPYEQYF. The CDR3 DNA follows: TGTGCCTGTATTGTCCCCTACGAGCAGTACTTC.

The chain couples TRBV11-2 to TRBJ2-5; 9 nucleotides line up with TRBD2. The CDR3 spans 15 residues. Losses at the gene ends were 5 bases for V and 4 bases for J; bases not matched to a gene: 8. Germline loops: CDR1 SGHAT, CDR2 FQNNGV. The CDR3 DNA reads TGTGCCAGCAGCCCTCCCGGGACTAGCAGAGAGACCCAGTACTTC. The encoded protein is CASSPPGTSRETQYF.

The V gene is TRBV25-1, the J gene TRBJ2-2; D may be TRBD1 (6 bases). The germline gives CDR1 MGHDK, CDR2 SYGVNS. V was pared by 5 bases and J by 2 bases, with 12 bases between. This CDR3 is 15 amino acids long. In DNA, the CDR3 is TGTGCCAGCAGTTCACTGGACAGCAACACCGGGGAGCTGTTTTTT. It encodes CASSSLDSNTGELFF.

This clone was seen only a few times. The chain has TRBV5-1 and TRBJ2-6; no definite D call. Trimming pared 4 bases from V and 0 bases from J, leaving 8 bases between. CDR3 length: 15 residues. CDR1 SGHRS and CDR2 YFSETQ come from the germline V gene. The CDR3 nucleotides read TGCGCCAGCAGCCCCACAACCTCTGGGGCCAACGTCCTGACTTTC. This encodes CASSPTTSGANVLTF. Drawing the rest from reference TRBV5-1 and TRBJ2-6, the complete variable domain is KAGVTQTPRYLIKTRGQQVTLSCSPISGHRSVSWYQQTPGQGLQFLFEYFSETQRNKGNFPGRFSGRQFSNSRSEMNVSTLELGDSALYLCASSPTTSGANVLTFGAGSRLTVL.

The CDR3 nucleotides read TGTGCCAGCAGCAGGGGCCTGAGTGGAAAACTGTTTTTT. Translation: CASSRGLSGKLFF. The chain employs TRBV5-4 and TRBJ1-4, with D perhaps matching TRBD1 (5 bases). Germline values: CDR1 SGHNT, CDR2 YYREEE (reference sequence). V was clipped by 4 bases and J by 10 bases, with 14 bases between them. The CDR3 is 13 residues long.

This chain uses TRBV6-1 with TRBJ2-2, with 9 bases fitting TRBD1. The CDR3 covers 15 residues. Unmatched junction bases numbered 4, after V lost 7 bases and J lost 1 base. Germline-derived CDR1 and CDR2 are MNHNS and SASEGT. The CDR3 coding sequence is TGTGCCAGCATATACAGGGGGCTGAACACCGGGGAGCTGTTTTTT. It is translated as CASIYRGLNTGELFF.

The DNA for the CDR3 is TGTGCCAGCAGCCCCGACAGCGGGGGCCGATACAATGAGCAGTTCTTC. This translates into CASSPDSGGRYNEQFF. This chain connects TRBV7-2 to TRBJ2-1; 8 bases match TRBD2. V lost 5 bases and J lost 4; bases outside the gene matches: 10. CDR3 length: 16 amino acids. Germline V lookup: CDR1 SGHTA, CDR2 FQGNSA.

V gene TRBV7-6 combines with J gene TRBJ1-2, with 7 bases that match TRBD1. The V segment lost 2 bases and the J segment 7 bases; nucleotides outside the gene matches: 10. There are 15 residues in the CDR3. Germline-derived CDR1 and CDR2 are SGHVS and FNYEAQ. The chain's CDR3 is CASSLYRTGNLGYTF. In nucleotides, the CDR3 is TGTGCCAGCAGCTTATATCGGACAGGCAACCTTGGCTACACCTTC.

The chain couples TRBV7-9 to TRBJ1-1, with D possibly TRBD1 on 6 matching bases. The germline V gene encodes CDR1 SEHNR and CDR2 FQNEAQ (reference sequence). The V gene lost 1 base and the J gene lost 6 bases, with 12 bases spanning the gap. The CDR3 loop spans 14 amino acids. The CDR3 here is CASSLEPPGAEAFF. CDR3 DNA sequence: TGTGCCAGCAGCTTAGAGCCCCCAGGGGCTGAAGCTTTCTTT.

This rearrangement joins TRBV6-5 to TRBJ2-7; TRBD1 matches 11 bases. This CDR3 is built from 14 residues. Per germline, CDR1 MNHEY and CDR2 SVGAGI. Unmatched junction bases numbered 3, after V lost 5 bases and J lost 3 bases. This CDR3 is CASSGQGANYEQYF. The CDR3 DNA reads as TGTGCCAGCAGTGGACAGGGGGCAAACTACGAGCAGTACTTC.